The clone carrying this T cell receptor (beta chain) was recorded many times. The antigen is undetermined. Each CDR3 protein gets one entry after TCRdb re-called the 5' RACE reads with MiXCR. The sample has around 140,000 distinct CDR3 sequences, 6% to 6.5% seen once; the top ten hold just over 2%. The data were obtained in a study of T-cell memory formation after mild COVID-19. Study results and caveats: There were some responding clones in pre-infection memory, which suggested that cross-reactive memory had joined.

The CDR3 is made up of 16 amino acids. J was trimmed by 9 bases and V by 3 bases; bases with no gene match: 9. Germline V gene lookup returns CDR1 SEHNR and CDR2 FQNEAQ (reference sequence). V usage is TRBV7-9 and J usage is TRBJ2-1, with 12 bases identical to TRBD2. The TCR sequence derives from an adult woman who had mild COVID-19 (a few samples of this study predate the infection). Cell type and time point are not known. Sequenced material: PBMCs or a T cell subset sorted from them (not recorded which). CDR3 residues: CASSLTSGRRRSEQFF. The CDR3 region has the DNA TGTGCCAGCAGCTTGACTAGCGGGAGACGAAGGAGTGAGCAGTTCTTC.